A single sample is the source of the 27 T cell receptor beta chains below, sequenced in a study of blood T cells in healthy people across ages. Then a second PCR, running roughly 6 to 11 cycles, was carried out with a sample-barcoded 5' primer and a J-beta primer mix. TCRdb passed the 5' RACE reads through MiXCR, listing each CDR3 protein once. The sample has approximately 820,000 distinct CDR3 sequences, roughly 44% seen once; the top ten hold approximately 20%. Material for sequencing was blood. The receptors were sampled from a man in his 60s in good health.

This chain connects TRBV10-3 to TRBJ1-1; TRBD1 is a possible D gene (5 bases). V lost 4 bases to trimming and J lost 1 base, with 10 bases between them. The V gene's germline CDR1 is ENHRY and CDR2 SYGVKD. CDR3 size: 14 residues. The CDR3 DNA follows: TGTGCCATCAGTGGAACCGACAGGAACACTGAAGCTTTCTTT. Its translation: CAISGTDRNTEAFF.

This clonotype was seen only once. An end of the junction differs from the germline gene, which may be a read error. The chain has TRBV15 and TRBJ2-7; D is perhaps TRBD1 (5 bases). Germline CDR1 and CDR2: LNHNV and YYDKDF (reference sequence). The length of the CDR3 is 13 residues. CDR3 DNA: TGTGCCATCAGCAAAGGACACTTCTACGAGCAGTACTTC. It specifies CAISKGHFYEQYF.

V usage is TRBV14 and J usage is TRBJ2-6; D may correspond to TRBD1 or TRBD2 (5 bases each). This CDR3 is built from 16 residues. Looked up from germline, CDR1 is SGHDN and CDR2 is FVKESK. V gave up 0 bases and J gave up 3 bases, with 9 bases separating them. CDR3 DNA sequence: TGTGCCAGCAGCCAAGACCCAGGGAGTGGGGCCAACGTCCTGACTTTC. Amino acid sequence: CASSQDPGSGANVLTF.

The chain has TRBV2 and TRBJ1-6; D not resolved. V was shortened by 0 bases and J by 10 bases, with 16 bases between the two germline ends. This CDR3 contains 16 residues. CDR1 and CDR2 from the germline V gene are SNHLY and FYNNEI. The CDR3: CASSEAGGSIGSPLHF. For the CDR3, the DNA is TGTGCCAGCAGTGAAGCAGGAGGGTCAATTGGGTCACCCCTCCACTTT. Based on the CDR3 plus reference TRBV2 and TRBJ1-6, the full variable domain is EPEVTQTPSHQVTQMGQEVILRCVPISNHLYFYWYRQILGQKVEFLVSFYNNEISEKSEIFDDQFSVERPDGSNFTLKIRSTKLEDSAMYFCASSEAGGSIGSPLHFGNGTRLTVT.

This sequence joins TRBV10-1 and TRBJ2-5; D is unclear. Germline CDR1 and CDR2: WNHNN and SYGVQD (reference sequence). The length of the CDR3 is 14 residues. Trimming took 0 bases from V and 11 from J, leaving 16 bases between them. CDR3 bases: TGCGCCAGCAGTGAGTCGCTAGTCCTCGAGGAGCAGTACTTC. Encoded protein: CASSESLVLEEQYF.

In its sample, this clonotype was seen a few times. The CDR3 DNA follows: TGTGCCAGCAGTTTATCAGGCCGCCTTCCCTACGAGCAGTACTTC. This translates into CASSLSGRLPYEQYF. V is TRBV12-3 or TRBV12-4 and J is TRBJ2-7; D call uncertain. V was clipped by 2 bases and J by 2 bases, with 13 bases between them. This CDR3 has 15 amino acids.

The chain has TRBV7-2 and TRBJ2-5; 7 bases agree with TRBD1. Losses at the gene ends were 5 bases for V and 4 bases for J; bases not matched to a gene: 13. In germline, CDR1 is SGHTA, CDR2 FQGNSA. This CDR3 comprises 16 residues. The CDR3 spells CASSRTGKERRETQYF. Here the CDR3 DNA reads TGTGCCAGCAGCCGGACAGGAAAGGAGAGGAGAGAGACCCAGTACTTC. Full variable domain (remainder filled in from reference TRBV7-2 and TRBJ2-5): GAGVSQSPSNKVTEKGKDVELRCDPISGHTALYWYRQSLGQGLEFLIYFQGNSAPDKSGLPSDRFSAERTGGSVSTLTIQRTQQEDSAVYLCASSRTGKERRETQYFGPGTRLLVL.

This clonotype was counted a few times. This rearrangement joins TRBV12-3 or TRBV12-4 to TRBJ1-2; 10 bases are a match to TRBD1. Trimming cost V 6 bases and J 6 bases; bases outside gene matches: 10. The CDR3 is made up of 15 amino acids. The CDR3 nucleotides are TGTGCCAGCAGATATCCGGGACAGGGGAATCATGGCTACACCTTC. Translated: CASRYPGQGNHGYTF.

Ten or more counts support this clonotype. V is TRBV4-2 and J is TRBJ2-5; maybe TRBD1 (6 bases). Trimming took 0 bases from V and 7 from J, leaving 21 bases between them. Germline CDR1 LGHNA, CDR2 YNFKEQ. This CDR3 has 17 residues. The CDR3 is CASSQDLQGNPKRTQYF. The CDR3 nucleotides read TGTGCCAGCAGCCAAGATCTACAGGGCAACCCCAAGAGGACCCAGTACTTC.

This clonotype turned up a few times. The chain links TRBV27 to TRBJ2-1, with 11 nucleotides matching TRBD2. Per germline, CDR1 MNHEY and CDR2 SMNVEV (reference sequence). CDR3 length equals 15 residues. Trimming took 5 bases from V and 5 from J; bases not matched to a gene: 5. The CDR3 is CASSTIAGGHNEQFF. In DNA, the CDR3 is TGTGCCAGCAGTACTATAGCGGGGGGGCACAATGAGCAGTTCTTC.

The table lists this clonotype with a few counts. This CDR3 is CASTGTSVNEQYF. DNA of the CDR3: TGTGCCAGCACAGGGACTAGTGTTAATGAGCAGTACTTC. The rearrangement links TRBV12-3 or TRBV12-4 to TRBJ2-5; TRBD2 agrees at 8 bases. The CDR3 extends over 13 amino acids. J gave up 11 bases and V 7 bases, and 12 bases lay outside the gene matches.

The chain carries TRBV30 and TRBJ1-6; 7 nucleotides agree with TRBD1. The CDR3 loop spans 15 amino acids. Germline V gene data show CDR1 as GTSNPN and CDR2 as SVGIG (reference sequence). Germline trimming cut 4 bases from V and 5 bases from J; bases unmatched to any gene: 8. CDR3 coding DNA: TGTGCCTGGAACTTAGCCGACAGGGATAATTCACCCCTCCACTTT. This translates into CAWNLADRDNSPLHF. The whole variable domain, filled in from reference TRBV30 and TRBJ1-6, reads SQTIHQWPATLVQPVGSPLSLECTVEGTSNPNLYWYRQAAGRGLQLLFYSVGIGQISSEVPQNLSASRPQDRQFILSSKKLLLSDSGFYLCAWNLADRDNSPLHFGNGTRLTVT.

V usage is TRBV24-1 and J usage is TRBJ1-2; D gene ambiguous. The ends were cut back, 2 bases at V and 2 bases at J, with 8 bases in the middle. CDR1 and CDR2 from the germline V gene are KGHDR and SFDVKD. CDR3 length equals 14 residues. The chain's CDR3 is CATSDYTVNYGYTF. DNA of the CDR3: TGTGCCACCAGTGATTATACAGTAAACTATGGCTACACCTTC.

This CDR3 is CASSLSGVAAQYF. In nucleotides, the CDR3 is TGTGCCAGCAGTTTATCGGGGGTGGCGGCCCAGTACTTC. The chain couples TRBV27 to TRBJ2-7, with D perhaps TRBD1 or TRBD2 (5 bases each). Trimming removed 0 bases from V and 10 bases from J, with 13 bases in between. The CDR3 loop spans 13 amino acids. Per the germline V gene, CDR1 is MNHEY and CDR2 is SMNVEV (reference sequence).

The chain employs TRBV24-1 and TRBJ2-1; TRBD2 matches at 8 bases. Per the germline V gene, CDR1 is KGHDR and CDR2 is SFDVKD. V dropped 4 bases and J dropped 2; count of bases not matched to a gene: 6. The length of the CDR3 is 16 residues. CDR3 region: CATSDGEGLAYNEQFF. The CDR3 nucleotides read TGTGCCACCAGTGACGGCGAGGGACTAGCCTACAATGAGCAGTTCTTC.

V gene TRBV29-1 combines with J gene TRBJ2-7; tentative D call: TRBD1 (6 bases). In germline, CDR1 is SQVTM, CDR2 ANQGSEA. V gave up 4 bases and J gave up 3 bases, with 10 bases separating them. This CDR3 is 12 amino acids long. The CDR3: CSVGSRGYEQYF. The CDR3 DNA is TGCAGCGTTGGATCCAGGGGCTACGAGCAGTACTTC.

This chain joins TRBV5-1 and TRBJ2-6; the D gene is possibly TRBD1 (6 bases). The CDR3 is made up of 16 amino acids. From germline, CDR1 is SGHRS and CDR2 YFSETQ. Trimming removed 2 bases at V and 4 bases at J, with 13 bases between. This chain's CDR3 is CASSFQSGTGANVLTF. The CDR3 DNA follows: TGCGCCAGCAGCTTCCAATCAGGGACAGGGGCCAACGTCCTGACTTTC.

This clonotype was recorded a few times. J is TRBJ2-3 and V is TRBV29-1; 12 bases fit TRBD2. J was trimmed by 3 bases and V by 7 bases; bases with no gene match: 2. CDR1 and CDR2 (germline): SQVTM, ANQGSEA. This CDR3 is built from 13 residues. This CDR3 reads CSAGLAGTDTQYF. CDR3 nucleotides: TGCAGCGCCGGACTAGCGGGAACAGATACGCAGTATTTT.

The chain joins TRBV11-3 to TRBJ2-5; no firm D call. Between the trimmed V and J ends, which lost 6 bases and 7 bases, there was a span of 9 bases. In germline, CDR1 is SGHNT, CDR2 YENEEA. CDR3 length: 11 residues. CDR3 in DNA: TGTGCCAGCAGGGGTCGTGGGACCCAGTACTTC. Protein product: CASRGRGTQYF.

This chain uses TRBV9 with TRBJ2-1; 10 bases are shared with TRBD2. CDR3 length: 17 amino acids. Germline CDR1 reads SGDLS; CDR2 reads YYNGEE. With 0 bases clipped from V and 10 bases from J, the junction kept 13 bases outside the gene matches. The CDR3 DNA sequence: TGTGCCAGCAGCGTAGCTTTCCTAGCGGGGGCTATGGGGGAGCAGTTCTTC. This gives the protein CASSVAFLAGAMGEQFF. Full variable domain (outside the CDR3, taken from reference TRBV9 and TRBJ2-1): DSGVTQTPKHLITATGQRVTLRCSPRSGDLSVYWYQQSLDQGLQFLIQYYNGEERAKGNILERFSAQQFPDLHSELNLSSLELGDSALYFCASSVAFLAGAMGEQFFGPGTRLTVL.

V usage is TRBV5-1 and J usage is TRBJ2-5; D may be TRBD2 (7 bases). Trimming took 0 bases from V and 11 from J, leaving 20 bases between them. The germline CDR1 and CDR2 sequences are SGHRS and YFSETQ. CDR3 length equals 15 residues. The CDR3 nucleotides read TGCGCCAGCAGCTTGGAGGGGGGGCGTCACAATGAGCAGTACTTC. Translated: CASSLEGGRHNEQYF.

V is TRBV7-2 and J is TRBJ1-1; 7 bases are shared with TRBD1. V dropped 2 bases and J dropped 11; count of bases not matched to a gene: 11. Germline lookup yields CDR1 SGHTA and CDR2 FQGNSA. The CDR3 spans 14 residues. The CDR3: CASSLSDRVTGAFF. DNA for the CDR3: TGTGCCAGCAGCTTATCTGACAGGGTGACGGGGGCTTTCTTT.

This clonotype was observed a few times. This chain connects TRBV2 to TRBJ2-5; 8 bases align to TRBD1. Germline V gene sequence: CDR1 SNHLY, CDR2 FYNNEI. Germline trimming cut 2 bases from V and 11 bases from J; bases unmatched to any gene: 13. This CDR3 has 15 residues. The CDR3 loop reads CASSESGGRYNEQYF. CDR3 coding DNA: TGTGCCAGCAGTGAATCAGGGGGCCGGTACAATGAGCAGTACTTC.

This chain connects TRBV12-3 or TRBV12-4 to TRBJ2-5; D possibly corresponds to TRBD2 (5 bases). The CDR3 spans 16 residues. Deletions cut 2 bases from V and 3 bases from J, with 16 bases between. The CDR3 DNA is TGTGCCAGCAGTTTAAGTCTCGGGAAGGTCAAAGAGACCCAGTACTTC. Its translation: CASSLSLGKVKETQYF.

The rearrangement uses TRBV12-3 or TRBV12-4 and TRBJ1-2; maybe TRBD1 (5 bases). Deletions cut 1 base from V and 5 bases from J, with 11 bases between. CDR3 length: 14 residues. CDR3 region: CASSLGAGWYGYTF. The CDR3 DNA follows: TGTGCCAGCAGTTTAGGGGCAGGGTGGTATGGCTACACCTTC.

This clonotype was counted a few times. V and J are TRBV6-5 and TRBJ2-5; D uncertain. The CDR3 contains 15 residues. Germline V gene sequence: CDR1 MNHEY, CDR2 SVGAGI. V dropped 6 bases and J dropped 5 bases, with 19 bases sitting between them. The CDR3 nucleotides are TGTGCCAGCAGCGCCGGAGTACCAGTTACCGAGACCCAGTACTTC. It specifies CASSAGVPVTETQYF.

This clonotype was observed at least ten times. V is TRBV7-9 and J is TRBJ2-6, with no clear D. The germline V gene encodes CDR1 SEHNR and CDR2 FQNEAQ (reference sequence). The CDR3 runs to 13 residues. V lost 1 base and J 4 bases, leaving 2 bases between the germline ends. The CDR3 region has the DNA TGTGCCAGCAGCTTAGGGGGGGCCAACGTCCTGACTTTC. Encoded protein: CASSLGGANVLTF.